This TCR beta chain stems from a study of shared clonotypes between healthy human individuals. Cells designated naive CD8 were CD45RO-negative and were positively selected for CCR7, with terminally differentiated effector memory CD45RA+ cells excluded. About this clone itself: Antigen: not known.

General study findings and limits: Generally, naive subsets (rather than memory subsets) showed larger estimated richness.

Generated by immunoSEQ multiplex PCR, the TCRdb table keeps only in-frame clones and is missing some. The profile shows hundreds of thousands of clones, around 96% of them singletons. Germline V CDR1 and CDR2: MDHEN, SYDVKM. The V end lost 5 bases, the J end lost 1 base, and 17 bases lay between the germline ends. CDR3 length: 16 amino acids. Specimen: naive CD8+ T cells sorted from blood. The clonotype was recovered from a woman aged 30 to 39 in good health. The chain has TRBV28 and TRBJ1-1; D ambiguous. CDR3 nucleotides: TGTGCCAGCAGTCACCCCGACTTGAGCCGGAACACTGAAGCTTTCTTT. Translation: CASSHPDLSRNTEAFF.